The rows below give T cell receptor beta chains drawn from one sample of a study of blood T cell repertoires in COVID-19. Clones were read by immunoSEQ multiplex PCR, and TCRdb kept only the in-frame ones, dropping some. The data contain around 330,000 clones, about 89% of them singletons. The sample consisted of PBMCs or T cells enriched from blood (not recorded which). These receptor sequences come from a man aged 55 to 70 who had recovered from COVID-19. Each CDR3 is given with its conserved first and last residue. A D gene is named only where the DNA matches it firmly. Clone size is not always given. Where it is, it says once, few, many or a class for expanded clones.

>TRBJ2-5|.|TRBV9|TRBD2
CASSVTGLAGGSGETQYF
TGTGCCAGCAGCGTCACCGGACTAGCGGGAGGCAGCGGTGAGACCCAGTACTTC
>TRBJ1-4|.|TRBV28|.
CASSSRQVNEKLFF
TGTGCCAGCAGTTCCCGACAGGTTAATGAAAAACTGTTTTTT
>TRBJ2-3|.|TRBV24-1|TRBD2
CATSDYTSGRADTQYF
TGTGCCACCAGTGATTATACTAGCGGGAGGGCAGATACGCAGTATTTT
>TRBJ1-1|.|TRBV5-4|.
CASSLDLGRLSNTEAFF
TGTGCCAGCAGCTTGGATCTGGGGAGGTTGTCGAACACTGAAGCTTTCTTT
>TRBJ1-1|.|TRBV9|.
CASSSQGEAFF
TGTGCCAGCAGCTCCCAGGGTGAAGCTTTCTTT
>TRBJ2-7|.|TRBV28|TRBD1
CATRLGQGAREQYF
TGTGCCACGCGGTTGGGACAGGGGGCGCGTGAGCAGTACTTC
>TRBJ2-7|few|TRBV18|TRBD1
CASSPQAGQGDF
TGTGCCAGCTCACCTCAGGCGGGACAGGGCGACTTC
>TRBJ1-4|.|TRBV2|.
CASSEQTSTNEKLFF
TGTGCCAGCAGTGAACAGACATCAACTAATGAAAAACTGTTTTTT
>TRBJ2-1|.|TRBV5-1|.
CASSLARTAFRSSYNEQFF
TGCGCCAGCAGCTTGGCCAGGACAGCCTTCCGGAGCTCCTACAATGAGCAGTTCTTC
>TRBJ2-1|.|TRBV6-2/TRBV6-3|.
CASSSAGGDYNEQFF
TGTGCCAGCAGTTCAGCGGGCGGAGACTACAATGAGCAGTTCTTC
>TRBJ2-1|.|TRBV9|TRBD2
CASSRGLAGYNEQFF
TGTGCCAGCAGCCGGGGACTAGCGGGCTACAATGAGCAGTTCTTC
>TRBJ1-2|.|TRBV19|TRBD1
CASTKGATLDYGYTF
TGTGCCAGTACAAAGGGGGCAACCCTTGACTATGGCTACACCTTC
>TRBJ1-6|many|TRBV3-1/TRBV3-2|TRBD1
CASSLGTGGHSPLHF
TGTGCCAGCAGCCTCGGGACAGGGGGGCATTCACCCCTCCACTTT
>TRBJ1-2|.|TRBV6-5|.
CASSYGVRPNHYGYTF
TGTGCCAGCAGTTATGGAGTGAGGCCCAATCACTATGGCTACACCTTC
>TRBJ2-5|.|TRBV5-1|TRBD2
CASSLVAGEETQYF
TGCGCCAGCAGCTTGGTAGCGGGAGAAGAGACCCAGTACTTC
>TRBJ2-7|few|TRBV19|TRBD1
CASSMVTGGTYEQYF
TGTGCCAGTAGTATGGTTACAGGGGGCACCTACGAGCAGTACTTC
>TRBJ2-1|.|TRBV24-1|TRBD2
CATSSPTSGFSYNEQFF
TGTGCCACCAGTTCCCCGACTAGCGGGTTCTCCTACAATGAGCAGTTCTTC
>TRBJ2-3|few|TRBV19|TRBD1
CASSIGGGGQGISSTDTQYF
TGTGCCAGTAGTATAGGAGGCGGAGGACAGGGCATTTCTAGCACAGATACGCAGTATTTT
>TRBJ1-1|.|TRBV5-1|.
CASRLVGEAFF
TGCGCCAGTCGACTGGTGGGTGAAGCTTTCTTT
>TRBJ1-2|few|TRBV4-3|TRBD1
CASSYDGQGFSGYGYTF
TGCGCCAGCAGCTACGACGGACAGGGGTTCAGTGGCTATGGCTACACCTTC
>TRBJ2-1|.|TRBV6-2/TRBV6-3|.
CASSYISDFNEQFF
TGTGCCAGCAGTTACATTTCGGACTTCAATGAGCAGTTCTTC
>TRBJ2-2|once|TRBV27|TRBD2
CASSFLAGGNTGELFF
TGTGCCAGCAGTTTCTTAGCGGGAGGGAACACCGGGGAGCTGTTTTTT
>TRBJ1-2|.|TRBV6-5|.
CASSNPDIYGYTF
TGTGCCAGCAGTAACCCGGACATCTATGGCTACACCTTC
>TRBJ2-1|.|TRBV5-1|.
CASSLGPIAASYNEQFF
TGCGCCAGCAGCTTGGGGCCCATAGCGGCCTCCTACAATGAGCAGTTCTTC
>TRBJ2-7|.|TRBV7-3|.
CASSLAPALEEQYF
TGTGCCAGCAGCCTCGCCCCCGCGCTCGAGGAGCAGTACTTC
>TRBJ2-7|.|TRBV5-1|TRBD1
CASSLEQGNSYEQYF
TGCGCCAGCAGCTTGGAACAGGGGAACTCCTACGAGCAGTACTTC
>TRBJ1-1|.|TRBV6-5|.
CASRSGLLNTEAFF
TGTGCCAGCAGGTCGGGACTGCTGAACACTGAAGCTTTCTTT
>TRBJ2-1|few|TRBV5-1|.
CASGEDLRSNEQFF
TGCGCCAGCGGGGAGGACCTGAGAAGCAATGAGCAGTTCTTC
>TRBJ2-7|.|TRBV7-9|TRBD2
CASSLGWGGGYEQYF
TGTGCCAGCAGCTTAGGCTGGGGCGGGGGTTACGAGCAGTACTTC
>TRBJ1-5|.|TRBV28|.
CASSFGRSYQPQHF
TGTGCCAGCAGTTTCGGCAGGTCGTATCAGCCCCAGCATTTT
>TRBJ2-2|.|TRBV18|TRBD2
CASSRTSENTGELFF
TGTGCCAGCTCGCGGACTAGCGAGAACACCGGGGAGCTGTTTTTT
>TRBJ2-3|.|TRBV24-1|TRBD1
CATSFGQGGTDTQYF
TGTGCCACCAGCTTCGGACAGGGGGGCACAGATACGCAGTATTTT
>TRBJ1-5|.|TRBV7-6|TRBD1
CASSSGTGVNQPQHF
TGTGCCAGCAGCTCCGGGACAGGGGTTAATCAGCCCCAGCATTTT
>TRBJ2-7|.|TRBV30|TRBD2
CAWNWAGGPLNEQYF
TGTGCCTGGAATTGGGCGGGAGGGCCCCTGAACGAGCAGTACTTC
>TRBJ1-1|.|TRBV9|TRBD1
CASSHLSQGATEAFF
TGTGCCAGCAGCCACCTCTCACAGGGGGCCACTGAAGCTTTCTTT
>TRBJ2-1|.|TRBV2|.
CASSEPAEQFF
TGTGCCAGCAGTGAACCAGCGGAGCAGTTCTTC
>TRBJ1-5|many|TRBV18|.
CASSPVMNQPQHF
TGTGCCAGCTCACCCGTTATGAATCAGCCCCAGCATTTT
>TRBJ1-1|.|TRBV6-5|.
CAVHPGDTEAFF
TGTGCCGTCCACCCGGGGGACACTGAAGCTTTCTTT
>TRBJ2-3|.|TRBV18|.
CASSPDRRGTDTQYF
TGTGCCAGCTCACCAGATAGACGGGGCACAGATACGCAGTATTTT
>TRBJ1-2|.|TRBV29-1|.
CSVGGGGGYGYTF
TGCAGCGTTGGCGGTGGCGGGGGCTATGGCTACACCTTC
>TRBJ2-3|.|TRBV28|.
CASSGAGPRTDTQYF
TGTGCCAGCAGTGGGGCAGGGCCGCGCACAGATACGCAGTATTTT
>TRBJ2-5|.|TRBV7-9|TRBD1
CASSHGQGEETQYF
TGTGCCAGCAGCCACGGACAGGGAGAAGAGACCCAGTACTTC
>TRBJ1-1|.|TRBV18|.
CASSPYGTSNTEAFF
TGTGCCAGCTCACCCTACGGGACATCGAACACTGAAGCTTTCTTT
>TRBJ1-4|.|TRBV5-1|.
CASSPFAFRGTNEKLFF
TGCGCCAGCAGCCCTTTTGCCTTCAGGGGAACTAATGAAAAACTGTTTTTT
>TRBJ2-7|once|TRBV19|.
CASHKGDRPGEQYF
TGTGCCAGTCACAAAGGAGACAGGCCTGGCGAGCAGTACTTC
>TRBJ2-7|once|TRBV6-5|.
CASSSPGRSGYEQYF
TGTGCCAGCAGTTCACCTGGCAGGTCTGGGTACGAGCAGTACTTC
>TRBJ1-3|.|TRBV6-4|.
CASSEQTGNTIYF
TGTGCCAGCAGTGAACAAACTGGAAACACCATATATTTT
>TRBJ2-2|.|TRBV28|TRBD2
CASLSTSANTGELFF
TGTGCCAGCTTATCGACTAGCGCGAACACCGGGGAGCTGTTTTTT
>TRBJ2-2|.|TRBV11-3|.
CASSFRGSSGELFF
TGTGCCAGCAGCTTTCGCGGGTCCAGCGGGGAGCTGTTTTTT
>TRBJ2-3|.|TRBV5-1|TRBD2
CASSPAGVADTQYF
TGCGCCAGCAGCCCGGCGGGAGTGGCAGATACGCAGTATTTT
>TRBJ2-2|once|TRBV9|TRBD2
CASSAQGLAYTGELFF
TGTGCCAGCAGCGCCCAGGGACTAGCGTACACCGGGGAGCTGTTTTTT
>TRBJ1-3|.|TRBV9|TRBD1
CASSARDRIGNTIYF
TGTGCCAGCAGCGCAAGGGACAGGATTGGAAACACCATATATTTT
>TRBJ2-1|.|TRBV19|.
CASKEYNEQFF
TGTGCCAGTAAGGAGTACAATGAGCAGTTCTTC
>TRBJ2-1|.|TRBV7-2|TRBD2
CASSMALAGGRNEQFF
TGTGCCAGCAGCATGGCTCTAGCGGGAGGGCGCAATGAGCAGTTCTTC
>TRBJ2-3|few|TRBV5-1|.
CASLIEGSDTQYF
TGCGCCAGCCTGATTGAGGGATCAGATACGCAGTATTTT